This T cell receptor beta chain was recovered during a study of blood T cells in healthy people across ages. Study-wide results and caveats: The authors considered diversity estimates from one million T cells to be underestimates.

With a J-beta primer mix and a sample-barcoded 5' primer, a second PCR ran about 7 to 11 cycles. From the 5' RACE reads, TCRdb called clonotypes with MiXCR, one entry per CDR3 protein. Of 1.5 million or so distinct CDR3 sequences in the sample, 35% to 45% are singletons; the top ten hold roughly 3.7%. As to this clonotype: Its specificity is not known.

Each sample yielded at least 5.5 micrograms of PBMC total RNA. CDR1 and CDR2 (germline): SGHTA, FQGNSA. This CDR3 is built from 11 residues. The V and J ends lost 7 bases and 9 bases respectively, with 13 bases between them. The sequence was obtained from a woman under 30 in good health. The material sequenced was blood. This rearrangement joins TRBV7-2 to TRBJ2-7; possible D gene TRBD1, 6 bases. The chain's CDR3 is CASTTEGGQYF. The CDR3 DNA reads as TGTGCCAGCACCACGGAAGGGGGGCAGTACTTC.